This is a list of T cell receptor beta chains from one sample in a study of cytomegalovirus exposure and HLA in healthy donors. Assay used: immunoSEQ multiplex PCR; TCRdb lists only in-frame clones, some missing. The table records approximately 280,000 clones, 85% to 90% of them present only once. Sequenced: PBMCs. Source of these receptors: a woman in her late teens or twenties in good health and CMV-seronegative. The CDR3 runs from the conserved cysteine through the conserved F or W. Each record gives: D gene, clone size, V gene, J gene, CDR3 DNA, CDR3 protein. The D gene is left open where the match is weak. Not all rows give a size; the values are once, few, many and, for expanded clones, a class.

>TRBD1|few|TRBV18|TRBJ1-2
TGTGCCAGCTCACCACCCGGACAGGGGGCGGGTGGCTACACCTTC
CASSPPGQGAGGYTF
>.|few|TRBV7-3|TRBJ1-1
TGTGCCAGCAGTGAACAGCCGAACACTGAAGCTTTCTTT
CASSEQPNTEAFF
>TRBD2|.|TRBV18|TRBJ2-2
TGTGCCAGCTCACCCCAGAGCGGGGCAAACACCGGGGAGCTGTTTTTT
CASSPQSGANTGELFF
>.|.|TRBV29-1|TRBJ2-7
TGCAGCGTTACGGGGCAGGGGAGCTACGAGCAGTACTTC
CSVTGQGSYEQYF
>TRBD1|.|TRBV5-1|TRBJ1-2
TGCGCCAGCAGCCCGCCGGGACAGGGTAGAGATGGCTACACCTTC
CASSPPGQGRDGYTF
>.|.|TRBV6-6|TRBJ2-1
TGTGCCACCCTTCTTCCTACCATCAGCGAAAATGAGCAGTTCTTC
CATLLPTISENEQFF
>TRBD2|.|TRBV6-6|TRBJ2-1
TGTGCCAGCAGTTACACGGTAGCGGGGGTATACAATGAGCAGTTCTTC
CASSYTVAGVYNEQFF
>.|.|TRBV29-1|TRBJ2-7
TGCAGCGTTGGCCTTCCGGGACTCAGCTCCTACGAGCAGTACTTC
CSVGLPGLSSYEQYF
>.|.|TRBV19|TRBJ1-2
TGTGCCAGCAGGGGTTGGCCGGACACCTATGGCTACACCTTC
CASRGWPDTYGYTF
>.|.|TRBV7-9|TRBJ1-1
TGTGCCAGCACCGGCGGCGAAGGGGGGGTGGGCACTGAAGCTTTCTTT
CASTGGEGGVGTEAFF
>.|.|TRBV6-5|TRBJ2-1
TGTGCCAGCAGTTACTCAGACAGGGAGGCCTACAATGAGCAGTTCTTC
CASSYSDREAYNEQFF
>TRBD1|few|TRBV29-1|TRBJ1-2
TGCAGCGTTGAAATGACCGGACAGGGGTCGGTGGGCTACACCTTC
CSVEMTGQGSVGYTF
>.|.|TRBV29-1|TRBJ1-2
TGCAGCGTTGGGCAGGGGTCCTATCTAGATGGCTACACCTTC
CSVGQGSYLDGYTF
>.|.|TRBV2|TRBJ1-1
TGTGCCAGCAGTGAATCGGACAGCACTGAAGCTTTCTTT
CASSESDSTEAFF
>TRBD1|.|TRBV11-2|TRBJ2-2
TGTGCCAGCAGCCCCATTAGAGGGAGACAGGGTACCGGGGAGCTGTTTTTT
CASSPIRGRQGTGELFF
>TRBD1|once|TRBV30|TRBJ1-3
TGTGCCTGCAGGGGGCGCGGAAACACCATATATTTT
CACRGRGNTIYF
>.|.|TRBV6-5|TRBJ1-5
TGTGCCAGCAGCCCGATACAGGGAAGGGGGCCCCAGCATTTT
CASSPIQGRGPQHF
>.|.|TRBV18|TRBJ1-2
TGTGCCAGCTCAGACAGGCTTGGGAGCTACACCTTC
CASSDRLGSYTF
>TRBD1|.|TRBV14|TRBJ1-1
TGTGCCAGCAGCCACGTAGGAGGGCCGGGACAGCTGAACACTGAAGCTTTCTTT
CASSHVGGPGQLNTEAFF
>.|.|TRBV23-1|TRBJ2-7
TGCGCCAGCAGACCAATCCTCCCTCCTACAGGGGAGGACGACTACGAGCAGTACTTC
CASRPILPPTGEDDYEQYF
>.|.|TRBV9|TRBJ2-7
TGTGCCAGCAGCAGGGGTTACGAGCAGTACTTC
CASSRGYEQYF
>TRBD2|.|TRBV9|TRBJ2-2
TGTGCCAGCAGCGACACCGGGACTAGCGGGAGTTCGAACACCGGGGAGCTGTTTTTT
CASSDTGTSGSSNTGELFF
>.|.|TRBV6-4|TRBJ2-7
TGTGCCAGCCGGCTAAGATCAAAAAGGACAGTTTCCTACGAGCAGTACTTC
CASRLRSKRTVSYEQYF
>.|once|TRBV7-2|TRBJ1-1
TGTGCCAGCAGCTTATGGGGCAGCCTTGAAGCTTTCTTT
CASSLWGSLEAFF
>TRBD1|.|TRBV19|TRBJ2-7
TGTGCCAGTAGTATGCGGACAGGACCATACGAGCAGTACTTC
CASSMRTGPYEQYF
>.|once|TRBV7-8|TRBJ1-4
TGTGCCAGCAGCTTCACGGCAACGGGTGAAAAACTGTTTTTT
CASSFTATGEKLFF
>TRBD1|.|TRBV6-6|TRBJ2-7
TGTGCCAGCAGTTACCCGACAGGGGGAATAGGAGAGCAGTACTTC
CASSYPTGGIGEQYF
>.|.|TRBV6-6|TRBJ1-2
TGTGCCGGCCGTCGGGAGAACTATGGCTACACCTTC
CAGRRENYGYTF
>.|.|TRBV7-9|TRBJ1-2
TGTGCCAGCAGCCCCTCCAGGGCGCCGCCCTATGGCTACACCTTC
CASSPSRAPPYGYTF
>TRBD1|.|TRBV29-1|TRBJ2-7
TGCAGCGTTGACTTGACAGGGGGCGCCTACGAGCAGTACTTC
CSVDLTGGAYEQYF
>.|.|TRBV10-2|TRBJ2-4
TGCGCCAGCATCCCCAGCCGGGGGTTGTCAAACATTCAGTACTTC
CASIPSRGLSNIQYF
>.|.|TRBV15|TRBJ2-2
TGTGCCACCAGCAGAGAGGCCGGACATGCCGGGGAGCTGTTTTTT
CATSREAGHAGELFF
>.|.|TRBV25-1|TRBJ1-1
TGTGCCAGCCGGAGGCAGAACACTGAAGCTTTCTTT
CASRRQNTEAFF
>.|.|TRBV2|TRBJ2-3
TGTGCCGTACCTCGTGGAGGGCTGAGCACAGATACGCAGTATTTT
CAVPRGGLSTDTQYF
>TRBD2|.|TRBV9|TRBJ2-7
TGTGCCAGCAGCCCCCGGGAGGCCGTCTCCTACGAGCAGTACTTC
CASSPREAVSYEQYF
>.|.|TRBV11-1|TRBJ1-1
TGTGCCAGCAGCTTACAGGGCCGGGGGGGGACTGAAGCTTTCTTT
CASSLQGRGGTEAFF
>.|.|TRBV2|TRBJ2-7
TGTGCCAGCAGTGATCGTGTAGGACTAAGCTCCTACGAGCAGTACTTC
CASSDRVGLSSYEQYF